The rows below give T cell receptor beta chains drawn from one sample of a study of cytotoxic CD8 clonotypes in ibrutinib-treated CLL. TCRdb's table, derived via immunoSEQ multiplex PCR, lists solely in-frame clones and lacks some. The data contain more than 150,000 clones, approximately 68% of them seen just once; the ten biggest clones take up around an eighth. This material consisted of PBMCs, taken after 24 months of ibrutinib treatment. The receptors derive from a human donor with chronic lymphocytic leukemia. Each CDR3 is given with its conserved first and last residue. D genes are given only for firm matches. Clone size is stated in some rows and not others, as once, few, many or a class when expanded.

v_gene	j_gene	abundance	d_gene	CDR3nt	CDR3aa
TRBV7-9	TRBJ2-7	few	.	TGTGCCAGCAGCTTTACCGGAAGTGATCAGCCCTACGAGCAGTACTTC	CASSFTGSDQPYEQYF
TRBV4-3	TRBJ2-7	.	.	TGCGCCAGCAGCCAAGTCAGTGGGAGTCACTACGAGCAGTACTTC	CASSQVSGSHYEQYF
TRBV19	TRBJ1-5	.	TRBD1	TGTGCCAGTAGTATGGGACAGTGGGGCAATCAGCCCCAGCATTTT	CASSMGQWGNQPQHF
TRBV30	TRBJ1-5	few	.	TGTGCCTGGAGTGTCGGCAGCTACAATCAGCCCCAGCATTTT	CAWSVGSYNQPQHF
TRBV6-6	TRBJ2-5	.	.	TGTGCCAGCAGTTATGTTTCAGGGGAGACCCAGTACTTC	CASSYVSGETQYF
TRBV9	TRBJ2-7	.	.	TGTGCCAGCAGCGTAGGGCAGGGGAACGAGCAGTACTTC	CASSVGQGNEQYF
TRBV7-9	TRBJ1-1	.	TRBD1	TGTGCCAGCAGCTATAGAGGGGGCGCGATAACTGAAGCTTTCTTT	CASSYRGGAITEAFF
TRBV7-7	TRBJ2-5	.	TRBD2	TGTGCCAGCAGCTTTGGGCTAGCGGGTGTTCAAGAGACCCAGTACTTC	CASSFGLAGVQETQYF
TRBV2	TRBJ2-5	few	.	TGTGCCAGCAACTGGAGAGGGACCCAGTACTTC	CASNWRGTQYF
TRBV11-2	TRBJ2-5	.	.	TGTGCTACGCAGGGGGGTAGGGAGACCCAGTACTTC	CATQGGRETQYF
TRBV19	TRBJ2-5	.	.	TGTGCCAGTAGTATAGAATCCAGCGGGCAGACCCAGTACTTC	CASSIESSGQTQYF
TRBV6-1	TRBJ2-7	once	.	TGTGCCAGCAGTGAGCGAAGGGACTACGAGCAGTACTTC	CASSERRDYEQYF
TRBV2	TRBJ1-1	.	.	TGTGCCAGCAGTGAAGGGTTCACTGAAGCTTTCTTT	CASSEGFTEAFF
TRBV15	TRBJ2-1	few	TRBD2	TGTGCCACCAGCCCCCGGGAGGTCAATGAGCAGTTCTTC	CATSPREVNEQFF
TRBV29-1	TRBJ2-5	.	TRBD1	TGCAGCGTTGAAGCATTCTCCAGGGGGTTTCAAGAGACCCAGTACTTC	CSVEAFSRGFQETQYF
TRBV4-2	TRBJ2-7	once	.	TGTGCCAGCAGCCAAGATTTGGCTGCCTCCTACGAGCAGTACTTC	CASSQDLAASYEQYF
TRBV27	TRBJ1-2	few	TRBD1	TGTGCCAGCAGACACGCAGGGACAGGGATAGGCTACACCTTC	CASRHAGTGIGYTF
TRBV7-2	TRBJ1-2	.	.	TGTGCCAGCAGCTTGAGTGGGCGGGCCAACTATGGCTACACCTTC	CASSLSGRANYGYTF
TRBV28	TRBJ1-1	few	TRBD1	TGTGCCAGCAGGGGACAGGGGATTGAAGCTTTCTTT	CASRGQGIEAFF
TRBV19	TRBJ1-5	few	.	TGTGCCAGTAGTATTTCCCACGGGCAGCCCCAGCATTTT	CASSISHGQPQHF
TRBV30	TRBJ2-7	.	.	TGTGCCTGGGGCAGTGTCTACGAGCAGTACTTC	CAWGSVYEQYF
TRBV7-6	TRBJ2-7	.	.	TGTGCCAGCAGCCTCGGAACTCCACCCTACGAGCAGTACTTC	CASSLGTPPYEQYF